This entry lists 5 T cell receptor beta chains sequenced from one sample in a study of preoperative IRX-2 immunotherapy in early breast cancer. Treatment given: preoperative locoregional IRX-2 cytokine immunotherapy. TCRdb's table, derived via immunoSEQ multiplex PCR, lists solely in-frame clones and lacks some. The repertoire includes roughly 93,000 clones, about nine tenths of them detected once, and roughly 2% sits in the top ten. This specimen consisted of tumor tissue, obtained after IRX-2 immunotherapy. Every receptor here comes from a human donor with breast cancer.

The chain employs TRBV11-3 and TRBJ1-3, with D uncertain. Germline CDR1 reads SGHNT; CDR2 reads YENEEA. CDR3 size: 16 residues. Trimming stripped 3 bases from V and 2 bases from J, with 14 bases between. CDR3 nucleotide sequence: TGTGCCAGCAGCTTGGGCCCCCCTAGCGCTGGAAACACCATATATTTT. This sequence encodes CASSLGPPSAGNTIYF.

V is TRBV10-2 and J is TRBJ1-4; D possibly corresponds to TRBD1 (6 bases). The CDR3 runs 14 residues. Trimming pared 4 bases from V and 8 bases from J, leaving 14 bases between. Germline V gene lookup returns CDR1 WSHSY and CDR2 SAAADI. The CDR3 sequence: CASSAGRGGEKLFF. CDR3 bases: TGCGCCAGCAGTGCGGGAAGGGGGGGAGAAAAACTGTTTTTT.

This clone has more than one count but fewer than ten. The chain couples TRBV7-4 to TRBJ1-1; D gene unclear. Germline CDR1 is SGHVT and CDR2 is SQSDAQ. The CDR3 length is 13 residues. Trimming took 3 bases from V and 0 from J, leaving 5 bases between them. The CDR3 loop reads CASSFTVNTEAFF. The CDR3 bases are TGTGCCAGCAGCTTCACAGTGAACACTGAAGCTTTCTTT.

The rearrangement joins TRBV28 to TRBJ2-3; D is unresolved. This CDR3 comprises 15 residues. Germline V gene lookup returns CDR1 MDHEN and CDR2 SYDVKM. Trimming took 3 bases from V and 2 from J, leaving 12 bases between them. The CDR3 DNA reads as TGTGCCAGCAGTTTCATCCGCTACTCCACAGATACGCAGTATTTT. It yields the protein CASSFIRYSTDTQYF.

The V call is TRBV6-8, the J call TRBJ1-4; no clear D gene. This CDR3 has 14 residues. Germline V gene lookup returns CDR1 MNHGY and CDR2 SAAAGT. V was trimmed by 7 bases and J by 0 bases, leaving 9 bases between them. CDR3 loop: CASTVASTNEKLFF. In nucleotides, the CDR3 is TGTGCCAGCACTGTCGCTTCAACTAATGAAAAACTGTTTTTT.